The present TCR beta chain was sequenced within a study of Ad26.COV2.S vaccination and SARS-CoV-2 variants. For the study at large: Ad26.COV2.S arm of COV1001 included the donor. In the study, Ad26.COV2.S was injected intramuscularly once, or twice 56 days apart.

Treatment here: some 20 received Ad26.COV2.S at low or high dose, single or two shots; five or six received placebo; per-sample allocation not given. The study sampled participants on day 63 after the first vaccine or placebo injection. Expression of Wuhan-strain SARS-CoV-2 spike came from the Ad26 vector that formed the vaccine. Germline V CDR1 and CDR2: LGHDT, YNNKEL (reference sequence). V was shortened by 1 base and J by 6 bases, with 10 bases between the two germline ends. The CDR3 loop spans 13 amino acids. The table came from immunoSEQ multiplex PCR; TCRdb's copy has only in-frame clones and leaves some out. This table has 400,000 to 450,000 clones, 80% to 95% appearing once.

The TCR originated in a person aged 18-65 years who received the Ad26.COV2.S COVID-19 vaccine or a placebo. The chain joins TRBV3-1 (or the pseudogene TRBV3-2) to TRBJ2-7; D gene ambiguous. Here the sequenced sample was peripheral blood, taken in a trial of Ad26.COV2.S vaccine versus placebo. The CDR3 loop reads CASSQGDGFEQYF. CDR3 DNA: TGTGCCAGCAGCCAAGGCGACGGGTTCGAGCAGTACTTC.